The 22 T cell receptor beta chains presented below share a single source sample, sequenced in a study of cytomegalovirus exposure and HLA in healthy donors (TCRdb year 2017). The method behind the library was the immunoSEQ multiplex PCR assay. For the multiplex PCR, a mixture combining 60 forward primers for TCR Vbeta segments and 13 reverse primers for TCR Jbeta segments was used. Drawn from immuneACCESS, this table holds only the in-frame rearrangements with V and J called that TCRdb kept. Clones are partly lost; checked studies trace under half to an unresolved V gene and leave the rest unexplained. For this sample there are approximately 200,000 clones; 84% appear just once. The ten most abundant clones make up about 0.24% of the sample. Source material: PBMCs. These receptor sequences come from a boy aged 5-17 years in good health and CMV-seronegative.

The chain couples TRBV5-6 to TRBJ2-1, with a weak D call TRBD1 (6 bases). V was shortened by 3 bases and J by 2 bases, with 18 bases between the two germline ends. The CDR3 extends over 17 amino acids. The germline V gene has CDR1 SGHDT and CDR2 YYEEEE. Here the CDR3 reads CASSYGSSGQPYNEQFF. The CDR3, as DNA: TGTGCCAGCAGCTATGGGTCCTCCGGACAGCCCTACAATGAGCAGTTCTTC.

Written as DNA, the CDR3 is TGTGCCAGCAGTATTGACAGCTCCTGGACAGATACGCAGTATTTT. Its translation: CASSIDSSWTDTQYF. The chain joins TRBV6-4 to TRBJ2-3; D perhaps matches TRBD1 (5 bases). The CDR3 runs to 15 residues. Trimming stripped 5 bases from V and 3 bases from J, with 15 bases between. Germline V gives CDR1 MRHNA, CDR2 SNTAGT.

The J gene is TRBJ2-5, the V gene TRBV7-9; no clear D. Germline V gives CDR1 SEHNR, CDR2 FQNEAQ (reference sequence). The V end lost 3 bases, the J end lost 0 bases, and 8 bases lay between the germline ends. The CDR3 is 14 residues long. CDR3 sequence: CASSFQMYQETQYF. The CDR3, as DNA: TGTGCCAGCAGCTTTCAGATGTACCAAGAGACCCAGTACTTC.

CDR3 nucleotide sequence: TGTGCCTGGAGTGACCAGGGTTACGAGCAGTACTTC. Protein product: CAWSDQGYEQYF. The chain combines TRBV30 with TRBJ2-7; a possible D gene is TRBD1 (5 bases). This CDR3 contains 12 residues. Germline assignment: CDR1 GTSNPN and CDR2 SVGIG (reference sequence). Deletions cut 1 base from V and 4 bases from J, with 8 bases between. Based on the CDR3 plus reference TRBV30 and TRBJ2-7, the full variable domain is SQTIHQWPATLVQPVGSPLSLECTVEGTSNPNLYWYRQAAGRGLQLLFYSVGIGQISSEVPQNLSASRPQDRQFILSSKKLLLSDSGFYLCAWSDQGYEQYFGPGTRLTVT.

The gene calls are TRBV6-5 and TRBJ2-7; 7 bases agree with TRBD1. The V segment lost 6 bases and the J segment 1 base; nucleotides outside the gene matches: 9. This CDR3 region has 15 residues. Germline V gene data show CDR1 as MNHEY and CDR2 as SVGAGI. As DNA, the CDR3 is TGTGCCAGCAGCCAAGACAGGGATCCATCCTACGAGCAGTACTTC. This translates into CASSQDRDPSYEQYF.

About this clone: Other DNA variants within this sample encode the same CDR3. The V and J genes are TRBV5-1 and TRBJ2-3; a weak D match, TRBD1 (5 bases). The CDR3 runs to 14 residues. Germline V lookup: CDR1 SGHRS, CDR2 YFSETQ. V was trimmed by 2 bases and J by 4 bases, leaving 11 bases between them. The CDR3 sequence: CASSLAGFPDTQYF. CDR3 DNA: TGCGCCAGCAGCTTAGCAGGGTTCCCAGATACGCAGTATTTT.

J is TRBJ2-7 and V is TRBV29-1; D ambiguous. In germline, CDR1 is SQVTM, CDR2 ANQGSEA. CDR3 length equals 11 residues. The V and J ends lost 6 bases and 3 bases respectively, with 9 bases between them. CDR3 loop: CSVTTIYEQYF. In DNA, the CDR3 is TGCAGCGTCACAACTATCTACGAGCAGTACTTC.

The J gene is TRBJ2-6, the V gene TRBV2; 13 bases are shared with TRBD2. Losses at the gene ends were 6 bases for V and 7 bases for J; bases not matched to a gene: 9. CDR1 is SNHLY, CDR2 FYNNEI, per germline. The CDR3 is 17 amino acids. In nucleotides, the CDR3 is TGTGCCAGCAGCCCAGGACTAGCGGGGGCTTATGCCAACGTCCTGACTTTC. Amino acid sequence: CASSPGLAGAYANVLTF.

Only one count was recorded for this clone. This chain links TRBV7-6 with TRBJ2-1; 7 bases are shared with TRBD2. The CDR3 runs 21 residues. Looked up from germline, CDR1 is SGHVS and CDR2 is FNYEAQ. V gave up 0 bases and J gave up 0 bases; unmatched junction bases: 17. The CDR3 loop reads CASSLAMGGGVISSSYNEQFF. DNA for the CDR3: TGTGCCAGCAGCTTAGCTATGGGCGGGGGAGTGATTTCAAGCTCCTACAATGAGCAGTTCTTC.

The rearrangement joins TRBV5-4 to TRBJ2-7; TRBD2 matches at 13 bases. This CDR3 spans 15 amino acids. The V segment lost 4 bases and the J segment 2 bases; nucleotides outside the gene matches: 3. Germline-derived CDR1 and CDR2 are SGHNT and YYREEE (reference sequence). This CDR3 is CASSPLAGGTYEQYF. The CDR3 DNA follows: TGTGCCAGCAGCCCACTAGCGGGGGGGACCTACGAGCAGTACTTC.

The chain employs TRBV7-2 and TRBJ1-6; 8 bases match TRBD1. This CDR3 has 15 amino acids. Looked up from germline, CDR1 is SGHTA and CDR2 is FQGNSA. V lost 5 bases to trimming and J lost 10 bases; unmatched junction nucleotides: 10. CDR3 coding DNA: TGTGCCAGCAGCCTTGACAGGGGCGTGCAATCACCCCTCCACTTT. This gives the protein CASSLDRGVQSPLHF.

In this sample, this clone turned up a few times. The chain is built from TRBV6-5 and TRBJ1-2; D is perhaps TRBD1 (6 bases). The length of the CDR3 is 11 residues. Trimming stripped 5 bases from V and 8 bases from J, with 9 bases between. CDR1 is MNHEY and CDR2 is SVGAGI in the germline V gene. The CDR3 nucleotides are TGTGCCAGCAGTCAGGGGACCGGCTACACCTTC. Amino acid sequence: CASSQGTGYTF.

V is TRBV28 and J is TRBJ1-4, with a possible D match to TRBD1 (5 bases). CDR3 length equals 16 residues. Germline-derived CDR1 and CDR2 are MDHEN and SYDVKM. V gave up 4 bases and J gave up 15 bases, with 27 bases separating them. The CDR3 DNA reads as TGTGCCAGCAGTTCTAACCTATTTGCAGGGTACCCACAGGTGTTTTTT. Protein: CASSSNLFAGYPQVFF.

The V call is TRBV29-1, the J call TRBJ2-1; D uncertain. This CDR3 comprises 12 residues. The germline V gene encodes CDR1 SQVTM and CDR2 ANQGSEA. The V end was cut by 4 bases, the J end by 4 bases, with 8 bases between. CDR3 protein: CSVGDSYNEQFF. CDR3 DNA sequence: TGCAGCGTTGGAGACTCTTACAATGAGCAGTTCTTC.

J is TRBJ2-1 and V is TRBV2; 9 nucleotides match TRBD2. The junction had 8 bases not matched to a gene; V was cut back by 10 bases and J by 1 base. CDR3 length equals 15 residues. The germline V gene has CDR1 SNHLY and CDR2 FYNNEI. The CDR3 coding sequence is TGTGCCACTCAGATTAGCGGGGGTTCCTACAATGAGCAGTTCTTC. The encoded protein is CATQISGGSYNEQFF.

The chain has TRBV5-6 and TRBJ2-5; TRBD2 is a possible D gene (7 bases). The J call is in doubt because the DNA end fits TRBJ2-7 better. The length of the CDR3 is 13 residues. Looked up from germline, CDR1 is SGHDT and CDR2 is YYEEEE. CDR3 region: CASSGGGRYEQYF. CDR3 coding DNA: TGTGCCAGCAGCGGCGGGGGCAGGTACGAGCAGTACTTC.

The rearrangement uses TRBV5-5 and TRBJ2-7, with 8 bases fitting TRBD1. V dropped 4 bases and J dropped 2; count of bases not matched to a gene: 5. Germline CDR1 and CDR2: SGHKS and YYEKEE (reference sequence). The CDR3 sequence is 14 residues long. The CDR3 sequence is CASSPRQGTYEQYF. The CDR3 DNA reads TGTGCCAGCAGCCCGCGACAGGGGACCTACGAGCAGTACTTC.

This clone was detected a few times. This chain uses TRBV6-1 with TRBJ1-5, with 12 nucleotides matching TRBD1. CDR3 length: 16 amino acids. Germline lookup yields CDR1 MNHNS and CDR2 SASEGT. The V and J ends lost 4 bases and 7 bases, in that order; junction bases with no gene match: 8. The CDR3 sequence: CASSVPRDRGRQPQHF. CDR3 nucleotides: TGTGCCAGCAGTGTACCGCGGGACAGGGGGCGACAGCCCCAGCATTTT.

This sequence joins TRBV2 and TRBJ2-2; D may be TRBD2 (5 bases). The CDR3 has 15 amino acids. Germline V gives CDR1 SNHLY, CDR2 FYNNEI. V lost 8 bases and J 0 bases, leaving 13 bases between the germline ends. CDR3 nucleotide sequence: TGTGCCAGCGTCCCGGGATTTGCGAACACCGGGGAGCTGTTTTTT. Translating it yields CASVPGFANTGELFF.

V and J are TRBV11-3 and TRBJ2-7; D remains ambiguous. Trimming took 4 bases from V and 6 from J, leaving 13 bases between them. The V gene's germline CDR1 is SGHNT and CDR2 YENEEA. The CDR3 runs to 13 residues. The CDR3 DNA sequence: TGTGCCAGCAGCTCACACAGTGCGTCCGAGCAGTACTTC. Protein sequence: CASSSHSASEQYF. Full variable domain (outside the CDR3, taken from reference TRBV11-3 and TRBJ2-7): EAGVVQSPRYKIIEKKQPVAFWCNPISGHNTLYWYLQNLGQGPELLIRYENEEAVDDSQLPKDRFSAERLKGVDSTLKIQPAELGDSAVYLCASSSHSASEQYFGPGTRLTVT.

The gene calls are TRBV11-2 and TRBJ2-1; the match to TRBD2 covers 14 bases. This CDR3 has 15 residues. Looked up from germline, CDR1 is SGHAT and CDR2 is FQNNGV. V trimming: 5 bases; J trimming: 12 bases; junction bases outside the gene matches: 9. CDR3 coding DNA: TGTGCCAGCAGCGACCGGACTAGCGGGGGGCCATCGCAGTTCTTC. It encodes CASSDRTSGGPSQFF.

This clone occurred once. This chain links TRBV27 with TRBJ1-2; 9 nucleotides line up with TRBD1. Losses at the gene ends were 5 bases for V and 4 bases for J; bases not matched to a gene: 2. The CDR3 runs to 13 residues. Per the germline V gene, CDR1 is MNHEY and CDR2 is SMNVEV (reference sequence). CDR3 nucleotide sequence: TGTGCCAGCAGTGGACAGGGGACCTATGGCTACACCTTC. This translates into CASSGQGTYGYTF.